A single sample is the source of the 18 T cell receptor beta chains below, sequenced in a study of OX40 agonist ivuxolimab in advanced cancers. Produced via immunoSEQ multiplex PCR; TCRdb's table is partial and in-frame only. This repertoire shows fewer than 70,000 clones, around nine tenths found once; its top ten account for about 2.1%. Sequenced material: CD4+ or CD8+ T cells sorted from blood, taken in a trial of the OX40 agonist ivuxolimab. These receptors all come from an adult with an advanced solid tumor such as melanoma, head and neck, liver or kidney cancer.

V gene TRBV7-9 combines with J gene TRBJ2-1, with TRBD1 matching 7 bases. CDR3 length: 15 residues. The V gene's germline CDR1 is SEHNR and CDR2 FQNEAQ (reference sequence). V gave up 3 bases and J gave up 9 bases; unmatched junction bases: 11. CDR3 region: CASSLDRTLTSEQFF. The DNA of the CDR3 is TGTGCCAGCAGCTTGGACAGGACATTGACAAGTGAGCAGTTCTTC.

The V and J genes are TRBV29-1 and TRBJ1-2; D is ambiguous. The CDR3 runs 10 residues. The germline CDR1 and CDR2 sequences are SQVTM and ANQGSEA. V was trimmed by 4 bases and J by 6 bases, leaving 6 bases between them. This CDR3 reads CSVVGNGYTF. CDR3 DNA: TGCAGCGTTGTGGGGAATGGCTACACCTTC.

The chain uses TRBV30 and TRBJ1-5; D remains ambiguous. The V and J ends lost 0 bases and 1 base respectively, with 4 bases between them. Germline V gene data show CDR1 as GTSNPN and CDR2 as SVGIG (reference sequence). The CDR3 is made up of 13 amino acids. The CDR3 region is CAWSVESNQPQHF. As DNA, the CDR3 is TGTGCCTGGAGTGTAGAGAGCAATCAGCCCCAGCATTTT.

The V gene is TRBV5-5, the J gene TRBJ2-5; D tentatively fits TRBD1 or TRBD2 (5 bases each). The CDR3 spans 13 residues. Trimming stripped 2 bases from V and 4 bases from J, with 9 bases between. Germline loops: CDR1 SGHKS, CDR2 YYEKEE (reference sequence). CDR3: CASSFRDGETQYF. CDR3 coding DNA: TGTGCCAGCAGCTTCAGGGACGGAGAGACCCAGTACTTC. The whole variable domain, remainder taken from reference TRBV5-5 and TRBJ2-5, is DAGVTQSPTHLIKTRGQQVTLRCSPISGHKSVSWYQQVLGQGPQFIFQYYEKEERGRGNFPDRFSARQFPNYSSELNVNALLLGDSALYLCASSFRDGETQYFGPGTRLLVL.

The chain recombines TRBV4-2 with TRBJ2-5; D unresolved. The V end lost 3 bases, the J end lost 0 bases, and 11 bases lay between the germline ends. Germline CDR1 is LGHNA and CDR2 is YNFKEQ. CDR3 length: 15 residues. The CDR3 spells CASSQAGLNQETQYF. CDR3 sequence (DNA): TGTGCCAGCAGCCAGGCCGGCCTCAACCAAGAGACCCAGTACTTC.

The chain employs TRBV5-6 and TRBJ1-2; D call uncertain. The CDR3 contains 13 residues. V gave up 8 bases and J gave up 3 bases, with 14 bases separating them. The germline V gene encodes CDR1 SGHDT and CDR2 YYEEEE. The CDR3 region is CASRRREDYGYTF. The CDR3 DNA reads TGTGCCAGTAGACGGAGGGAAGACTATGGCTACACCTTC.

In DNA form, the CDR3 reads TGTGCCAGCCAAATGTCTTCGGGTGGCTACACCTTC. It encodes CASQMSSGGYTF. J is TRBJ1-2 and V is TRBV6-1; D is undetermined. Trimming stripped 8 bases from V and 7 bases from J, with 14 bases between. The CDR3 loop spans 12 amino acids. Germline V gene sequence: CDR1 MNHNS, CDR2 SASEGT.

V is TRBV27 and J is TRBJ2-3; 8 bases line up with TRBD1. This CDR3 contains 20 residues. Germline CDR1 and CDR2: MNHEY and SMNVEV (reference sequence). The junction had 16 bases not matched to a gene; V was cut back by 1 base and J by 1 base. For the CDR3, the DNA is TGTGCCAGCAGTTTATGGGGTTGGCAGGGGGCTCGTGAGGGCACAGATACGCAGTATTTT. It yields the protein CASSLWGWQGAREGTDTQYF.

This clone is a singleton in its sample. The chain links TRBV19 to TRBJ1-1; unclear D gene. Trimming shortened V by 2 bases and J by 0 bases, and 4 bases separated the two germline ends. The germline gives CDR1 LNHDA, CDR2 SQIVND (reference sequence). This CDR3 spans 13 amino acids. The CDR3, as DNA: TGTGCCAGTAGTATAAAGGTGAACACTGAAGCTTTCTTT. Amino acids: CASSIKVNTEAFF.

The chain has TRBV6-1 and TRBJ2-7, with TRBD2 as a possible D gene (7 bases). Looked up from germline, CDR1 is MNHNS and CDR2 is SASEGT. Trimming pared 4 bases from V and 3 bases from J, leaving 16 bases between. This CDR3 is built from 15 residues. CDR3 bases: TGTGCCAGCAGTGTTTGGCAGGGGAGGGACTACGAGCAGTACTTC. Amino acids: CASSVWQGRDYEQYF.

The rearrangement joins TRBV6-5 to TRBJ2-7; a weak D match, TRBD2 (6 bases). CDR3 size: 13 residues. V gave up 6 bases and J gave up 4 bases, with 13 bases separating them. The germline V gene encodes CDR1 MNHEY and CDR2 SVGAGI. The CDR3 region has the DNA TGTGCCAGCAGCCGCGGGATCCGGTACGAGCAGTACTTC. Amino acids: CASSRGIRYEQYF.

This sequence joins TRBV6-1 and TRBJ1-4; perhaps TRBD1 as D (5 bases). This CDR3 contains 13 residues. The V end was cut by 6 bases, the J end by 5 bases, with 10 bases between. Germline lookup yields CDR1 MNHNS and CDR2 SASEGT. The CDR3 sequence: CASSTQENEKLFF. The CDR3 DNA sequence: TGTGCCAGCAGCACACAGGAGAATGAAAAACTGTTTTTT.

The chain employs TRBV5-4 and TRBJ1-1; D perhaps matches TRBD1 (6 bases). Germline V lookup: CDR1 SGHNT, CDR2 YYREEE (reference sequence). The V and J ends lost 0 bases and 7 bases respectively, with 13 bases between them. CDR3 length: 14 residues. The CDR3 nucleotides read TGTGCCAGCAGCTTGGACAGGGAAAGGGGTGAAGCTTTCTTT. Protein sequence: CASSLDRERGEAFF.

V and J are TRBV7-3 and TRBJ2-2; 8 bases line up with TRBD1. J was trimmed by 2 bases and V by 11 bases; bases with no gene match: 10. The CDR3 contains 15 residues. Per the germline V gene, CDR1 is SGHTA and CDR2 is FQGTGA. CDR3 DNA sequence: TGTGCCCAAGACAGGGGTGCTGGTAACACCGGGGAGCTGTTTTTT. It specifies CAQDRGAGNTGELFF.

V gene TRBV11-2 combines with J gene TRBJ2-7, with 9 bases identical to TRBD1. The junction had 4 bases not matched to a gene; V was cut back by 0 bases and J by 4 bases. The length of the CDR3 is 15 residues. Germline V gene sequence: CDR1 SGHAT, CDR2 FQNNGV. CDR3 bases: TGTGCCAGCAGCTTAGACGGGACAGGGTTTTACGAGCAGTACTTC. Translated: CASSLDGTGFYEQYF.

The chain recombines TRBV2 with TRBJ1-2; possibly TRBD1 for D (5 bases). Trimming stripped 0 bases from V and 4 bases from J, with 6 bases between. There are 13 residues in the CDR3. The germline V gene encodes CDR1 SNHLY and CDR2 FYNNEI. The CDR3 here is CASSEAQGYGYTF. CDR3 nucleotide sequence: TGTGCCAGCAGTGAAGCGCAGGGCTATGGCTACACCTTC.

This clone was observed a handful of times. This chain joins TRBV10-3 and TRBJ1-1, with D maybe TRBD1 (6 bases). CDR1 ENHRY and CDR2 SYGVKD come from the germline V gene. The CDR3 length is 17 residues. The V gene lost 2 bases and the J gene lost 3 bases, with 19 bases spanning the gap. CDR3 nucleotides: TGTGCCATCAGTGAGCGGCTCCAGGGGCGATTGGACACTGAAGCTTTCTTT. Its protein is CAISERLQGRLDTEAFF.

The chain links TRBV25-1 to TRBJ2-7; D might be TRBD1 (6 bases). The V gene lost 5 bases and the J gene lost 6 bases, with 11 bases spanning the gap. Germline CDR1 reads MGHDK; CDR2 reads SYGVNS. The CDR3 runs to 12 residues. This CDR3 is CASSRGTGEQYF. In DNA form, the CDR3 reads TGTGCCAGCAGTAGGGGGACGGGCGAGCAGTACTTC.